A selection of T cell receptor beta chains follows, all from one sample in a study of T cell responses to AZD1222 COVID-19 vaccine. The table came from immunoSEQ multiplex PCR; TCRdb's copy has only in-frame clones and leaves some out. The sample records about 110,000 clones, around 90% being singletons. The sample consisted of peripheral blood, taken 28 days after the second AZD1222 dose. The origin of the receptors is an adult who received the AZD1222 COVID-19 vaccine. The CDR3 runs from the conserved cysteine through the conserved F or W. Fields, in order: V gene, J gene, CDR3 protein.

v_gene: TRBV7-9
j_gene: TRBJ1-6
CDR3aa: CASSLNGDSPLHF

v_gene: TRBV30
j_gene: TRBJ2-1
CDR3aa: CAWSVTGTGGMNEQFF

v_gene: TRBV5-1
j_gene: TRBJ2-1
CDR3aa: CASSLIPQSSYNEQFF

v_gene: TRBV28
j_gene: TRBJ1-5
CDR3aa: CASNKQGISNQPQHF

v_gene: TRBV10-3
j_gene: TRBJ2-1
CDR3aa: CAISRGADNEQFF

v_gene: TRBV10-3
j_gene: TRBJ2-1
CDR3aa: CAISSGTSGVYNEQFF

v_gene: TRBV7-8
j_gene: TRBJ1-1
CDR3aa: CASSLITKTNTEAFF

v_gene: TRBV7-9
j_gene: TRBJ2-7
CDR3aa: CASSFQRFSYEQYF

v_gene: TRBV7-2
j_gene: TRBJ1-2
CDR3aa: CASSPGTPFNYGYTF

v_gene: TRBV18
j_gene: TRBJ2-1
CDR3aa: CASSPAFVEEQFF

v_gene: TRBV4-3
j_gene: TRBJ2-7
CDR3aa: CASSQGRNSYEQYF

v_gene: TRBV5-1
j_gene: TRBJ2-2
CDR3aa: CASTLGAGGPFSGTGELFF

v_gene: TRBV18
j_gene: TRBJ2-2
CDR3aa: CASSPAGGRGTGELFF

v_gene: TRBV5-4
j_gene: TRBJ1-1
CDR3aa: CASSPHAEDLDTEAFF

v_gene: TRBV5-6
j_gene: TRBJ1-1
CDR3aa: CASSVTFSTEAFF

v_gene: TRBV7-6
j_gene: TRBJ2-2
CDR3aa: CASSVSGTEINTGELFF

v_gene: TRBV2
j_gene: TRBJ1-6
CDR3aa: CASSKTGVDVFSPLHF

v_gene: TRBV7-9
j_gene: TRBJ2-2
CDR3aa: CASSLGAGELFF

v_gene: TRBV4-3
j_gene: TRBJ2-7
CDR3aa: CASSQVSGRGYEQYF

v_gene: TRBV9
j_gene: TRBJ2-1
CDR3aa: CASSVVEGNEQFF

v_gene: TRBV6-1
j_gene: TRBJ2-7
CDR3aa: CASSEAGSSYEQYF

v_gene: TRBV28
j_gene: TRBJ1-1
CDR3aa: CASSPRNSRTRGINMNTEAFF

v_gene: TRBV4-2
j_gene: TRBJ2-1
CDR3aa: CASSQGRASGRPFLNSYNEQFF

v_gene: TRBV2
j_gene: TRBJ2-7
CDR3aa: CASSGSDEYF

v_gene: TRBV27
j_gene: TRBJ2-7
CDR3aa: CASSPLSKQYEQYF

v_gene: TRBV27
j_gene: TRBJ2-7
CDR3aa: CASRRQGPYEQYF

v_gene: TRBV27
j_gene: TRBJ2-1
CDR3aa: CASSWGWTGDNEQFF

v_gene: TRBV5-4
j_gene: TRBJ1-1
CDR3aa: CASNGVPGLNTEAFF

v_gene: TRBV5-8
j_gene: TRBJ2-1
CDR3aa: CASSVDYFGDEQFF

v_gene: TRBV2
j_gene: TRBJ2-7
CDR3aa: CASSDWDRGAYEQYF

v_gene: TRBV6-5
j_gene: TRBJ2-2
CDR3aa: CASTVAAGELFF

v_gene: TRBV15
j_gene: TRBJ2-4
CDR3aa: CATSRPRLDVPQGIQYF

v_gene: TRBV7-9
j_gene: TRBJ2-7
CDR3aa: CASSLKDSSYEQYF

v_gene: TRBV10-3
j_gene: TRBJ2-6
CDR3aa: CAIRDDSGANVLTF

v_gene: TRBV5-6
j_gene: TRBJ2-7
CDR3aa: CASSLIASGRSEQYF

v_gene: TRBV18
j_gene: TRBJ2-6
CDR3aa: CASSPRGLGQGNAGANVLTF

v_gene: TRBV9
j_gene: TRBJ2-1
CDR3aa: CASSVDWGEQFF

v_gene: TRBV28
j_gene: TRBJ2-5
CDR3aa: CASSQASQETQYF

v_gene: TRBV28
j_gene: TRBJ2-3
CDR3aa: CASSGGGQGNTDTQYF

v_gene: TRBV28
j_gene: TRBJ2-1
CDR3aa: CASSFIGAEQFF

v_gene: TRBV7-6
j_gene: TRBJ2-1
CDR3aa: CASSSEQGGNNEQFF

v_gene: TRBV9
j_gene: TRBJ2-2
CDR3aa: CASSVDRRAGDTGELFF

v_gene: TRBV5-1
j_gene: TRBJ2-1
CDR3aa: CASSSDTYEQFF

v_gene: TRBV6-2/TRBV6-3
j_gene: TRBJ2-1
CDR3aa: CASSYSGTSVHNEQFF

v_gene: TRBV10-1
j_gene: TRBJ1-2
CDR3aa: CASSEPGSFGFHYGYTF

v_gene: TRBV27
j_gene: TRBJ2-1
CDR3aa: CASSSLSYNEQFF

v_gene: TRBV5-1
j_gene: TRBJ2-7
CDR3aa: CASSPRTGGSYEQYF

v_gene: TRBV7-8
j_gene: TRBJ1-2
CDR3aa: CASSLAVGGNYGYTF

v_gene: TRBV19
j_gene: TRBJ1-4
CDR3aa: CASPLDRFRSNEKLFF

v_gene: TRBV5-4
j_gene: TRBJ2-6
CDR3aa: CASSGTVNSGANVLTF

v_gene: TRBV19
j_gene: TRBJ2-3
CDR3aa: CASSGDTDTQYF

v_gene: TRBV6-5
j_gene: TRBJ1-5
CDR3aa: CASSYREGRENQPQHF

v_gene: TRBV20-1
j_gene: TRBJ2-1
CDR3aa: CSASPYPVSPYNEQFF